This TCR beta chain was identified in a study of T cells in tuberculosis. Whole-study results and caveats: The TCR-beta difference was not significant; alpha differences partly reflected length.

TCRdb's table, derived via immunoSEQ multiplex PCR, lists solely in-frame clones and lacks some. The sample includes about 34,000 clones, approximately 97% of them seen just once. A note on this clone: Antigen unknown.

CDR1 and CDR2 from the germline V gene are MGHRA and YSYEKL. The CDR3 sequence is 17 residues long. The V and J ends lost 4 bases and 1 base, in that order; junction bases with no gene match: 11. Latent tuberculosis screening used tuberculin skin test and IGRA at entry. Each clinical donor contributed on average roughly 92,000 T cells from unsorted cryopreserved PBMC. The sample taken for sequencing was PBMCs. The chain uses TRBV4-1 and TRBJ1-1, with TRBD1 identical over 8 bases. The receptor's source is a donor aged 10 to 29 with latent tuberculosis or without tuberculosis infection. The CDR3 loop is CASSPSGGSRRNTEAFF. For the CDR3, the DNA is TGCGCCAGCAGCCCCTCAGGGGGCTCGAGGAGGAACACTGAAGCTTTCTTT.